This TCR beta chain was observed in a study of identical twins. Each CDR3 protein gets one entry after TCRdb re-called the 5' RACE reads with MiXCR. This sample has roughly 490,000 distinct CDR3 sequences, with roughly an eighth found just once. Study-wide results and limits: It was possible that invariant MAIT and iNKT cells partly confounded the zero-insertion analyses. Models came in too low on out-of-frame TCR alpha sharing in monozygotic twins. Surplus twin overlap in beta out-of-frame sequences was less pronounced.

This clonotype showed up just a few times. Its antigen is not identified. The CDR3 has 14 residues. The V and J ends lost 1 base and 5 bases respectively, with 14 bases between them. Looked up from germline, CDR1 is SQVTM and CDR2 is ANQGSEA. The data were also submitted as part of a second study, on yellow fever vaccine responses in identical twins.

Material: CD4+ T cells sorted from blood. This sequence originates from a woman aged 18-29 years in good health. The chain couples TRBV29-1 to TRBJ2-5; TRBD2 might be the D (5 bases). CDR3 loop: CSVEGTGSRETQYF. For the CDR3, the DNA is TGCAGCGTTGAAGGGACGGGGAGTCGGGAGACCCAGTACTTC. Full variable domain (remainder filled in from reference TRBV29-1 and TRBJ2-5): SAVISQKPSRDICQRGTSLTIQCQVDSQVTMMFWYRQQPGQSLTLIATANQGSEATYESGFVIDKFPISRPNLTFSTLTVSNMSPEDSSIYLCSVEGTGSRETQYFGPGTRLLVL.